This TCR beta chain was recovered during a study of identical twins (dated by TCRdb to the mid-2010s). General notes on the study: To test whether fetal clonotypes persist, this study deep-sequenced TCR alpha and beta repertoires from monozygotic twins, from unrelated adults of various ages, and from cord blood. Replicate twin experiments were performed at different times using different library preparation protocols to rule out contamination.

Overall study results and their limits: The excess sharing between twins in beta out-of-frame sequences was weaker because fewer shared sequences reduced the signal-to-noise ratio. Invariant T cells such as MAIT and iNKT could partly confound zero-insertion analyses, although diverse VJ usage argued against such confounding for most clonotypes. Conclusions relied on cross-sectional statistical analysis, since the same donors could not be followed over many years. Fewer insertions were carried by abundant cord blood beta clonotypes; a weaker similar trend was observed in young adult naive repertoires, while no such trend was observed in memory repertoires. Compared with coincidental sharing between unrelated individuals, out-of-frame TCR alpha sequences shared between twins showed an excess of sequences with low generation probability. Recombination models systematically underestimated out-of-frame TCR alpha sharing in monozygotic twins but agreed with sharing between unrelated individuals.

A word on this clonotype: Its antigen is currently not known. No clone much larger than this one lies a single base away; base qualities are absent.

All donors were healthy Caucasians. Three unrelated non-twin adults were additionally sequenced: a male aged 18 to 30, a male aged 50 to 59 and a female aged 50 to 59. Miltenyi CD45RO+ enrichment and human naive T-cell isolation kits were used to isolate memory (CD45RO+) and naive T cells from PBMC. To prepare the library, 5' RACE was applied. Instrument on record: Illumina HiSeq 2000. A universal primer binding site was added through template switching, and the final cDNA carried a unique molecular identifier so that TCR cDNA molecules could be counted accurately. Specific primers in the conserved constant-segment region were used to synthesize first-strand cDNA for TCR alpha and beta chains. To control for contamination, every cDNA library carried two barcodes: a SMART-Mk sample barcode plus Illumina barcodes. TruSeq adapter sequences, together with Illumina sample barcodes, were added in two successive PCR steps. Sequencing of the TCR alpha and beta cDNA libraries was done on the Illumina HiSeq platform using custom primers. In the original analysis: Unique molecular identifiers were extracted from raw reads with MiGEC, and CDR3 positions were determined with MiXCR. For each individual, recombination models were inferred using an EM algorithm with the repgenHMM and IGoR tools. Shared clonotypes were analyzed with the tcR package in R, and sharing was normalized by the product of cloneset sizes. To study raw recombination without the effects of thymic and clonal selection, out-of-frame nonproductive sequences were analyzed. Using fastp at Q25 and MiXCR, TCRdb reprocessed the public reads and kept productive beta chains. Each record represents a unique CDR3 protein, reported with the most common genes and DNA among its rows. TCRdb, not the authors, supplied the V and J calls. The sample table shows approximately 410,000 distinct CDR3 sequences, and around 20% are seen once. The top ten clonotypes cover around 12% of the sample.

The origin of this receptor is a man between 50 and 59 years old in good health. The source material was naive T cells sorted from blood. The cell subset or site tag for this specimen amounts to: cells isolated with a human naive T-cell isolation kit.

The CDR3 protein sequence reads: CASSLPNRGYEQYF. The DNA sequence is as follows: TGTGCCAGCAGCTTACCTAACAGGGGCTACGAGCAGTACTTC. The rearrangement combines TRBV7-6 with TRBJ2-7; 7 central nucleotides agree with TRBD1. V trim: 2 bases; J trim: 3 bases; unmatched bases: 4. From the cysteine up to the phenylalanine, the CDR3 has a length of 14 residues. Just the 42-base CDR3 DNA is kept, in frame starting at base 1. CDR1 and CDR2 are read off the germline V gene as SGHVS and FNYEAQ.